This TCR beta chain was recorded in a study of cytomegalovirus exposure and HLA in healthy donors. Vbeta (60) and Jbeta (13) primers were used in the PCR. Profiling relied on immunoSEQ multiplex PCR, and the TCRdb table lists in-frame clones only, not all of them. The sample consists of 150,000 to 200,000 clones, approximately 86% of them appearing once. CDR1 is SGHAT and CDR2 is FQNNGV in the germline V gene. This CDR3 region has 11 residues. The V and J ends lost 5 bases and 1 base respectively, with 3 bases between them. As for this clone: Its antigen is currently unknown.

Findings and limits, study-wide: The investigators catalogued 150 to 200 TCR beta chains as cytomegalovirus-associated.

The chain carries TRBV11-2 and TRBJ2-7; no reliable D call. Material: PBMCs. The origin of this receptor is a woman between 18 and 29 years old in good health and CMV-seronegative. The CDR3 protein is CASSQSYEQYF. The DNA for the CDR3 is TGTGCCAGCAGCCAATCCTACGAGCAGTACTTC.